The clone carrying this TCR beta chain turned up a few times. This entry comes from a study of blood T cell repertoires in COVID-19. Looking at the study overall: Donors in the United States, Italy and Spain gave samples during acute or convalescent COVID-19. T cells, B-cell-depleted T cells, or PBMCs supplied cDNA or gDNA.

Per the study methods: The authors estimated nucleated cell counts from reference gene primer amplification. Sequencing was performed with immunoSEQ multiplex PCR; in TCRdb, only in-frame clones are kept and a portion is missing. The DNA was the basis for D and trimming; V, J and clone size are from that table. Of 220,000 or so clones in the sample, about 80% were seen once. Material for sequencing was peripheral blood. This TCR was recovered from a woman between 25 and 40 years old who had recovered from COVID-19.

CDR3 bases: TGCGCCAGCAGCCTCTGGTCGGGGGACACTGAAGCTTTCTTT. Amino acids: CASSLWSGDTEAFF. The chain joins TRBV5-1 to TRBJ1-1; a weak D match, TRBD1 (5 bases). CDR1 and CDR2 from the germline V gene are SGHRS and YFSETQ. The CDR3 extends over 14 amino acids. V lost 4 bases, J lost 3 bases, and 13 bases lay in between.